Here is one T cell receptor beta chain with its context. The antigen remains unidentified. These data are taken from a study of shared clonotypes between healthy human individuals. TCRdb keeps only in-frame clones here, not all; method: immunoSEQ multiplex PCR. Here the sample spans 2 million to 2.5 million clones, 92% being singletons. The CDR3 has 16 amino acids. Germline V CDR1 and CDR2: MDHEN, SYDVKM. V dropped 7 bases and J dropped 0 bases, with 16 bases sitting between them. Findings of the study overall: As a rule, naive subsets had a larger estimated richness than memory subsets.

The specimen was naive CD4+ T cells from PBMCs. Subset reported: CD45RA+ positively selected. The sequence derives from a man in his late teens or twenties in good health. Some clones in this sample may be carry-over from other donors' samples. This rearrangement joins TRBV28 to TRBJ1-5, with no clear D. The CDR3 nucleotides are TGTGCCAGCACCAAGCCGCTGGGGAATAGCAATCAGCCCCAGCATTTT. Protein: CASTKPLGNSNQPQHF.